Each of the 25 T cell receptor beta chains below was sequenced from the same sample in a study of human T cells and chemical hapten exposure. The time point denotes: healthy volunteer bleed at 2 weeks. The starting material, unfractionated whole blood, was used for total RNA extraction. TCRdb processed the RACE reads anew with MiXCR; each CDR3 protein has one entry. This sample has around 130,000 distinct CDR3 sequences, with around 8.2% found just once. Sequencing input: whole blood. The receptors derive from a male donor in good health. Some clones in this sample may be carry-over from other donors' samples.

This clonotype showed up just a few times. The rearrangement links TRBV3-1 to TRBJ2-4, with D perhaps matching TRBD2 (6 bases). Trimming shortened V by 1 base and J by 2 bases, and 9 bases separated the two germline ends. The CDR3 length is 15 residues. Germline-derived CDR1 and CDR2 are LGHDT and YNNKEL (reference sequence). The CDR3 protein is CASSQARGTKNIQYF. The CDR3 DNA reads TGTGCCAGCAGCCAAGCCCGGGGGACCAAAAACATTCAGTACTTC. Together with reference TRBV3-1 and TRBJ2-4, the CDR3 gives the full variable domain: DTAVSQTPKYLVTQMGNDKSIKCEQNLGHDTMYWYKQDSKKFLKIMFSYNNKELIINETVPNRFSPKSPDKAHLNLHINSLELGDSAVYFCASSQARGTKNIQYFGAGTRLSVL.

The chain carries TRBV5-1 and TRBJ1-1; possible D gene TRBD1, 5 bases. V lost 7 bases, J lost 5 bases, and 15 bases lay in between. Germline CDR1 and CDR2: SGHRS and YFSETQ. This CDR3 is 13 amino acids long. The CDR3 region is CASAPQVGTEAFF. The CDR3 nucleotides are TGCGCCAGCGCTCCACAGGTCGGAACTGAAGCTTTCTTT.

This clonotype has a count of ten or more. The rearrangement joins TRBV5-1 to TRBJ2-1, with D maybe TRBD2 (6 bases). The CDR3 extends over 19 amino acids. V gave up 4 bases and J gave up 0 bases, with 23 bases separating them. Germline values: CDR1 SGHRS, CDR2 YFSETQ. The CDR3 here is CASSHRDLSLLSSYNEQFF. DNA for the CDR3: TGCGCCAGCAGCCACCGGGACTTGAGTCTTCTCAGCTCCTACAATGAGCAGTTCTTC.

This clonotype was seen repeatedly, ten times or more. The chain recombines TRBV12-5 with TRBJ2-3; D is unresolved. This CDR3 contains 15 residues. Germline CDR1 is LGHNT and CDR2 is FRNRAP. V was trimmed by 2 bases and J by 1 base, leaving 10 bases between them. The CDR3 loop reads CASGLSSLGTDTQYF. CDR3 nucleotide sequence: TGTGCTAGTGGTTTGTCATCCTTGGGCACAGATACGCAGTATTTT.

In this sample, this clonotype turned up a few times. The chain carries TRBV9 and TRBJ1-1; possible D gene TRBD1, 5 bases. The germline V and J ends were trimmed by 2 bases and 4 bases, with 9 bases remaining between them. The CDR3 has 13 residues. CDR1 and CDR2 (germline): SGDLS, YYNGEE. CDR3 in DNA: TGTGCCAGCAGCGTTCCCGGGGGCACTGAAGCTTTCTTT. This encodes CASSVPGGTEAFF.

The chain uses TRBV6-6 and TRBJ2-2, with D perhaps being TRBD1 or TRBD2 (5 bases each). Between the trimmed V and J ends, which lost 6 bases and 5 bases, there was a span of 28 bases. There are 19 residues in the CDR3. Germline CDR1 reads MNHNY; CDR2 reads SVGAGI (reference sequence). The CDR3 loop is CASRPEAIGVSFLTGELFF. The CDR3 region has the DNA TGTGCCAGCAGGCCGGAGGCCATAGGGGTTTCGTTTCTAACCGGGGAGCTGTTTTTT.

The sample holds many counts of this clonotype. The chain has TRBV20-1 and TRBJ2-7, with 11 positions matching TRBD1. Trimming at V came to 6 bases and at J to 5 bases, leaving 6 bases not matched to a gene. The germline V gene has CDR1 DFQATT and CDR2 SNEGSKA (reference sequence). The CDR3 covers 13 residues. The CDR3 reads CSAVGQGADEQYF. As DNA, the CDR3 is TGCAGTGCCGTTGGACAGGGGGCGGACGAGCAGTACTTC.

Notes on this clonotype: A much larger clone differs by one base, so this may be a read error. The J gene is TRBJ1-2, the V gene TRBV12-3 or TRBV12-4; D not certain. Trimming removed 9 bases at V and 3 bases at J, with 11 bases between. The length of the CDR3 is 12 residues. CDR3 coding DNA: TGTGCCAGTTTTACAGTGTACTATGGCTACACCTTC. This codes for CASFTVYYGYTF.

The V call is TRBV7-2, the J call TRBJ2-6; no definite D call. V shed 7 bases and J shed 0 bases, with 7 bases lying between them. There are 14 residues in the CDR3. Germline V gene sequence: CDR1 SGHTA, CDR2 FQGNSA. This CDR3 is CASTKGSGANVLTF. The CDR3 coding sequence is TGTGCCAGCACCAAAGGCTCTGGGGCCAACGTCCTGACTTTC.

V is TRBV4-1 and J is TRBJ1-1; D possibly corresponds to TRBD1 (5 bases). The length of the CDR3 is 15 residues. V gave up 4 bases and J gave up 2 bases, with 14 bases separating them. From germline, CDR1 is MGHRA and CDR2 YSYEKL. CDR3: CASSLLGGANTEAFF. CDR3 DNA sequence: TGCGCCAGCAGCCTATTGGGAGGGGCCAACACTGAAGCTTTCTTT.

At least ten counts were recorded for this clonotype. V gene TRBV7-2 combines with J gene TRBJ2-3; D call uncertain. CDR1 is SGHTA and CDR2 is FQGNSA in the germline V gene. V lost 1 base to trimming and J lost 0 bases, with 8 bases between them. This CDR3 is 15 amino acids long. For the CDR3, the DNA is TGTGCCAGCAGCTTAGGGGTAGTGAGCACAGATACGCAGTATTTT. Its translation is CASSLGVVSTDTQYF.

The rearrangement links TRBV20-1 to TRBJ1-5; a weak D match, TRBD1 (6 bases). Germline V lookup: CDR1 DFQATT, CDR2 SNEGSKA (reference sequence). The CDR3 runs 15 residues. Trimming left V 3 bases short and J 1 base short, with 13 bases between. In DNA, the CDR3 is TGCAGTGCTAGCCCCACAGGGTTGAGCAATCAGCCCCAGCATTTT. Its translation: CSASPTGLSNQPQHF.

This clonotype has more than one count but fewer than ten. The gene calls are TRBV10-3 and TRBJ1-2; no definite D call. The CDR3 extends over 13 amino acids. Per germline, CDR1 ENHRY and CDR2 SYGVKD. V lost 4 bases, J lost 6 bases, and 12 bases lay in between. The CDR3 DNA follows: TGTGCCATCAGTGTCGACATTACCCATGGCTACACCTTC. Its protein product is CAISVDITHGYTF.

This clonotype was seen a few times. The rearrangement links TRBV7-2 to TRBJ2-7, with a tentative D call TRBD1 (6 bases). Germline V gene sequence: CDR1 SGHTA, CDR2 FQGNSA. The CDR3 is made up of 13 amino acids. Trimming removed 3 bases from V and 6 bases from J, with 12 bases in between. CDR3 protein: CASSFRDTSEQYF. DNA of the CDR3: TGTGCCAGCAGCTTCCGGGACACCTCCGAGCAGTACTTC.

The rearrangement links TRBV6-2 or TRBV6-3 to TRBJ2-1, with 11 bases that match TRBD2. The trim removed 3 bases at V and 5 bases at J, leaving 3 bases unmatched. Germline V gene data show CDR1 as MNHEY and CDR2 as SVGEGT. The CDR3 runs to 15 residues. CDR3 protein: CASSYLSGRDNEQFF. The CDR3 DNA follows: TGTGCCAGCAGTTATCTTAGCGGGAGGGACAATGAGCAGTTCTTC.

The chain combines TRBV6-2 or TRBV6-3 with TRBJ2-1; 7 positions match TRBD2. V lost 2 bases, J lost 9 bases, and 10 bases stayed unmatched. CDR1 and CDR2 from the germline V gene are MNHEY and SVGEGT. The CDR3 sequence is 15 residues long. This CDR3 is CASSYPAGAVGEQFF. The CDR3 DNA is TGTGCCAGCAGTTACCCGGCGGGAGCGGTGGGTGAGCAGTTCTTC.

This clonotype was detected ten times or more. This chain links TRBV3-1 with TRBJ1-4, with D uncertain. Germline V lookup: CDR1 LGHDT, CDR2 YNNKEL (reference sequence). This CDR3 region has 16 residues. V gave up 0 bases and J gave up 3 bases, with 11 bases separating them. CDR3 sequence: CASSQDGWVPNEKLFF. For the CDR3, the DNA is TGTGCCAGCAGCCAAGATGGGTGGGTTCCTAATGAAAAACTGTTTTTT.

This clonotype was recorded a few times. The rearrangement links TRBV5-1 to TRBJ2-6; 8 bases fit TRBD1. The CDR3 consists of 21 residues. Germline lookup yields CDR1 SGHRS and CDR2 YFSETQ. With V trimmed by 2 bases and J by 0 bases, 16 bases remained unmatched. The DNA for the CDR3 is TGCGCCAGCAGCTTCCCCGGGACAGGTTACTCTAAGGGCTCTGGGGCCAACGTCCTGACTTTC. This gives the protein CASSFPGTGYSKGSGANVLTF.

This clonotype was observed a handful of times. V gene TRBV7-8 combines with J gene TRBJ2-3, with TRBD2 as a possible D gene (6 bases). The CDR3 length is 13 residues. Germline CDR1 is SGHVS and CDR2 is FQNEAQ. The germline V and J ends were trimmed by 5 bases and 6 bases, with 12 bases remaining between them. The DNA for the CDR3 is TGTGCCAGCAGCCCGACTAGTGAGGATACGCAGTATTTT. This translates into CASSPTSEDTQYF.

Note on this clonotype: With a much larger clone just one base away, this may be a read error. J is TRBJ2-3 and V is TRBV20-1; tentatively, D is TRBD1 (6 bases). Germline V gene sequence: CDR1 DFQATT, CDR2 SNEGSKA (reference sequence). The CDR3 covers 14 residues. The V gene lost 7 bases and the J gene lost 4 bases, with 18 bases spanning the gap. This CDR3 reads CSGQGKVMADTQYF. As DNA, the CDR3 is TGCAGTGGTCAGGGGAAAGTTATGGCAGATACGCAGTATTTT.

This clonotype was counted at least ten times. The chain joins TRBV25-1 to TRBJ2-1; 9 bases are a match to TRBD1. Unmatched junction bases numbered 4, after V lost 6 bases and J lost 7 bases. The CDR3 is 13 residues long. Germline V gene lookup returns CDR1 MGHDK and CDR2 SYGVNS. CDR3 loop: CASSGTGKNEQFF. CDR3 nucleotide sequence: TGTGCCAGCAGCGGGACAGGGAAGAATGAGCAGTTCTTC.

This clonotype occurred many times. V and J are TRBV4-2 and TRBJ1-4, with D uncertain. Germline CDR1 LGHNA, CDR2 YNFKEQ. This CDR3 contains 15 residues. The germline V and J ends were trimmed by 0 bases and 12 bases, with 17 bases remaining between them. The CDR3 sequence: CASSQDHLESEQLFF. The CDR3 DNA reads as TGTGCCAGCAGCCAAGACCACCTCGAATCGGAGCAACTGTTTTTT.

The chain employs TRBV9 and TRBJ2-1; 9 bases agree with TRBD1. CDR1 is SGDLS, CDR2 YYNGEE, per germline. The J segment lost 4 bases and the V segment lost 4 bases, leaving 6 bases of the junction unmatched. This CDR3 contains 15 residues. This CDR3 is CASSPDRGGYNEQFF. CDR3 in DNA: TGTGCCAGCAGCCCAGACAGGGGGGGGTACAATGAGCAGTTCTTC.

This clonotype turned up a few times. CDR3 loop: CASSIKTGTYEQYF. In nucleotides, the CDR3 is TGTGCCAGCAGCATTAAGACAGGGACCTACGAGCAGTACTTC. The genes are TRBV13 and TRBJ2-7, with 7 bases fitting TRBD1. V was pared by 5 bases and J by 2 bases, with 6 bases of the junction left unmatched. The CDR3 is 14 amino acids. Per the germline V gene, CDR1 is PRHDT and CDR2 is FYEKMQ (reference sequence).

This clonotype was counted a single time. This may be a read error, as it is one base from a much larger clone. CDR3 sequence reads: CGVWGQETQYF. The DNA of the CDR3 is TGCGGCGTTTGGGGGCAAGAGACCCAGTACTTC. The rearrangement uses TRBV29-1 and TRBJ2-5; possibly TRBD1 or TRBD2 for D (5 bases each). This CDR3 is built from 11 residues. The germline V gene has CDR1 SQVTM and CDR2 ANQGSEA.